This TCR beta chain was sequenced for a study of CD8 T cells in ankylosing spondylitis. Whole-study findings and limits: It appeared that ankylosing spondylitis blood was characterized by a TCR beta motif of roughly 8 highly homologous variants. Disease-associated clonotypes exhibited CD8+ identity and were relatively infrequent in peripheral blood. In ankylosing spondylitis patients, matched synovial fluid reportedly showed significant enrichment of disease-linked clones.

A word on this clonotype: Antigen specificity is unknown.

Quantitative 5'-RACE with molecular barcodes produced the TCR beta libraries. TCRdb processed the 5' RACE reads anew with MiXCR; each CDR3 protein has one entry. The sample records fewer than 550,000 distinct CDR3 sequences, 5.3% being singletons. Specimen: blood, either unsorted or a sorted T cell fraction (not recorded which). The receptor's source is a male donor with ankylosing spondylitis.

CDR3 DNA: TGCAGCGCTCGGGACAGGGAATTCTACGAGCAGTACTTC. Its translation is CSARDREFYEQYF. The J gene is TRBJ2-7, the V gene TRBV29-1; 9 bases fit TRBD1. Germline V lookup: CDR1 SQVTM, CDR2 ANQGSEA. This CDR3 has 13 residues. With V trimmed by 7 bases and J by 3 bases, 7 bases remained unmatched.